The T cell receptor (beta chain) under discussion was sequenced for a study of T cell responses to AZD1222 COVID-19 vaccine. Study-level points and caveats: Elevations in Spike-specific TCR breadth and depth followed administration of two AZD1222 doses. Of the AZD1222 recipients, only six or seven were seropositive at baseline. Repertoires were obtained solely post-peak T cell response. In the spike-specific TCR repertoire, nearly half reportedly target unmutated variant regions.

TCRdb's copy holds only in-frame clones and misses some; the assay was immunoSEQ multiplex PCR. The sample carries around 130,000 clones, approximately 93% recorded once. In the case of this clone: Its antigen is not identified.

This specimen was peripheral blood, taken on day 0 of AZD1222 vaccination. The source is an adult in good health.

The CDR3 loop reads CASSQVTGNQPQHF. The DNA of the CDR3 is TGCGCCAGCAGCCAAGTAACAGGCAATCAGCCCCAGCATTTT. V is TRBV4-1 and J is TRBJ1-5; D gene ambiguous. CDR1 MGHRA and CDR2 YSYEKL come from the germline V gene. The V end was cut by 1 base, the J end by 2 bases, with 6 bases between. The length of the CDR3 is 14 residues.